This TCR beta chain came from a study of vaccination effects on CD4 cells after COVID-19. For the study at large: Two doses of either BNT162b2 or mRNA-1273 were given to each participant.

The germline V gene encodes CDR1 MNHEY and CDR2 SVGAGI. The CDR3 spans 14 residues. Germline trimming cut 6 bases from V and 8 bases from J; bases unmatched to any gene: 9. Here immunoSEQ multiplex PCR was the method, and the copy in TCRdb shows in-frame clones only, minus some. The sample contains around 25,000 clones, about three quarters of which appear only once. Antigen-specific CD4+ T cells were first expanded with viral peptide pools by the ViraFEST assay and only then sequenced. An approximately ten-day culture period preceded the isolation of CD4+ T cells. From March to December 2020, the person had a SARS-CoV-2 infection that was confirmed by PCR. The researchers cultured fewer than 2.5 million PBMC per well with 9.5 to 10 IU/ml IL-2 and 9.5 to 10 ug/ml peptides. In the cultures, half the medium was exchanged for IL-2 medium on days 3 and 7. For this clone: Its antigen is not known.

Study conclusions and caveats: Convalescent patients numbered few in the study; early post-infection timepoints were missing entirely.

V usage is TRBV6-5 and J usage is TRBJ2-2; 7 positions agree with TRBD1. The source was CD4+ T cells from PBMCs cultured with SARS-CoV-2 spike peptides, collected before COVID-19 vaccination. The TCR sequence derives from a human donor who had a prior SARS-CoV-2 infection. This CDR3 reads CASRGTATEGELFF. For the CDR3, the DNA is TGTGCCAGCAGGGGGACAGCGACGGAAGGGGAGCTGTTTTTT.